The clone carrying this T cell receptor (beta chain) was counted between two and nine times. The antigen remains undetermined. This entry comes from a study of cytomegalovirus exposure and HLA in healthy donors. General observations from the study: Overall, some 160 TCR beta chains were annotated as cytomegalovirus-associated. Per a later analysis, HLA-associated TCR beta chains showed more clonal expansion than other, equally common TCR beta chains.

The PCR ran on 60 Vbeta and 13 Jbeta primers. Produced via immunoSEQ multiplex PCR; TCRdb's table is partial and in-frame only. The data hold roughly 200,000 clones, with around 87% observed a single time. The source is a boy aged 2 to 10 in good health and CMV-seronegative. The sample was PBMCs.

CDR3 coding DNA: TGTGCCAGCAGCACTAGCGGGAGTAGTATTGAGCAGTTCTTC. The encoded protein is CASSTSGSSIEQFF. The V call is TRBV7-6, the J call TRBJ2-1, with 11 bases fitting TRBD2. The CDR3 consists of 14 residues. Germline lookup yields CDR1 SGHVS and CDR2 FNYEAQ. V dropped 5 bases and J dropped 9; count of bases not matched to a gene: 6.